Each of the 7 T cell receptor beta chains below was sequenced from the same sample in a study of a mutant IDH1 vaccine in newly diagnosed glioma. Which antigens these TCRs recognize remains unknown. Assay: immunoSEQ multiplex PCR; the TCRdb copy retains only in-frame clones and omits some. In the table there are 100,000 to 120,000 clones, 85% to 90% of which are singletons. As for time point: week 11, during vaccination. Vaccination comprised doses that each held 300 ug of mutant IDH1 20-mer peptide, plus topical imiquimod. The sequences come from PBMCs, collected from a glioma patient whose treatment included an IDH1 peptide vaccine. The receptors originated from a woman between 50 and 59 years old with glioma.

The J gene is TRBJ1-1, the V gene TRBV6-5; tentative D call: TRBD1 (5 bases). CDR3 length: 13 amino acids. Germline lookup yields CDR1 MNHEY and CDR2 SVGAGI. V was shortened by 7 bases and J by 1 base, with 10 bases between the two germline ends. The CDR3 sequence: CASTGGGNTEAFF. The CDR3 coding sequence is TGTGCCAGCACCGGCGGGGGGAACACTGAAGCTTTCTTT.

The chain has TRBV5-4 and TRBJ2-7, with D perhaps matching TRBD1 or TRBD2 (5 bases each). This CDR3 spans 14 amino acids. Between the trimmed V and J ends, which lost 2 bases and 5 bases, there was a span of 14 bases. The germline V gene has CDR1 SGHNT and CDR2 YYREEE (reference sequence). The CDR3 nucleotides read TGTGCCAGCAGCTTCCCCGACAGCGGTAACGAGCAGTACTTC. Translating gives CASSFPDSGNEQYF.

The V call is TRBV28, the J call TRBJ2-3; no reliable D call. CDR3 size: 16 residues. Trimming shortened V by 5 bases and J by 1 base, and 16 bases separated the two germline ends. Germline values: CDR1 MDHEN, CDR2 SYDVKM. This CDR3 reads CASSLRTEQRTDTQYF. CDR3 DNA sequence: TGTGCCAGCAGTCTACGGACGGAACAGCGCACAGATACGCAGTATTTT.

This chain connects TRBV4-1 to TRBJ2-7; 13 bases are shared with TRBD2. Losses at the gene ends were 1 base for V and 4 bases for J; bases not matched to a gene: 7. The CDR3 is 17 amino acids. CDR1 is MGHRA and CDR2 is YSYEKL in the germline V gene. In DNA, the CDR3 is TGCGCCAGCAGCCAAGGGGGACTAGCGGGATCAAGTTACGAGCAGTACTTC. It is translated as CASSQGGLAGSSYEQYF.

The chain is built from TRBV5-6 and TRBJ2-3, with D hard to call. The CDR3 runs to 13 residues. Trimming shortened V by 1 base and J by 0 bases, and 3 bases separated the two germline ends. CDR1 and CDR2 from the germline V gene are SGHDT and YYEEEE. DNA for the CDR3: TGTGCCAGCAGCTTGTCCAGCACAGATACGCAGTATTTT. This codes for CASSLSSTDTQYF.

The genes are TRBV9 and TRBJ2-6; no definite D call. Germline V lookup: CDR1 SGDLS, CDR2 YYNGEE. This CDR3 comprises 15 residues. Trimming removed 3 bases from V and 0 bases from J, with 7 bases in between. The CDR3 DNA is TGTGCCAGCAGCGCCTCGGGCTCTGGGGCCAACGTCCTGACTTTC. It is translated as CASSASGSGANVLTF.

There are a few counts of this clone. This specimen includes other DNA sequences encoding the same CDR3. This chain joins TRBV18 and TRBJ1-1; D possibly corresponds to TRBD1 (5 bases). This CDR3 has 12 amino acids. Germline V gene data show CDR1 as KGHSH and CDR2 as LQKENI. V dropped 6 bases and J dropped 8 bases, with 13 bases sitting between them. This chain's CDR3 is CASSPREGEAFF. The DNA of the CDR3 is TGTGCCAGCTCCCCCAGGGAAGGGGAAGCTTTCTTT.